The 17 T cell receptor beta chains below come from one sample, sequenced in a study of blood T cell repertoires in COVID-19. The data were produced by immunoSEQ multiplex PCR, yet TCRdb's version contains in-frame clones alone and is incomplete. The profile shows approximately 44,000 clones, roughly three quarters of them singletons. The sequencing sample was made of peripheral blood. The receptors come from a woman of 80 years or more with acute or convalescent COVID-19.

V is TRBV27 and J is TRBJ1-1; perhaps TRBD1 as D (5 bases). Trimming cost V 2 bases and J 5 bases, with 9 bases left between them. Germline V gene sequence: CDR1 MNHEY, CDR2 SMNVEV (reference sequence). This CDR3 is 13 amino acids long. Written as DNA, the CDR3 is TGTGCCAGCAGTTTACAAGACAGAACTGAAGCTTTCTTT. This sequence encodes CASSLQDRTEAFF.

The genes are TRBV27 and TRBJ2-7; no reliable D call. V lost 1 base and J lost 2, with 6 bases in between. The CDR3 runs 13 residues. Per germline, CDR1 MNHEY and CDR2 SMNVEV (reference sequence). CDR3 DNA: TGTGCCAGCAGTTTATACCAGACCTACGAGCAGTACTTC. Translated: CASSLYQTYEQYF.

The sample holds a few counts of this clone. This chain connects TRBV28 to TRBJ1-1, with D perhaps matching TRBD1 (6 bases). The germline V and J ends were trimmed by 4 bases and 0 bases, with 18 bases remaining between them. The CDR3 consists of 17 residues. Germline values: CDR1 MDHEN, CDR2 SYDVKM. CDR3: CASSSWTSGVVNTEAFF. The CDR3 coding sequence is TGTGCCAGCAGTTCCTGGACATCAGGGGTAGTGAACACTGAAGCTTTCTTT.

The rearrangement joins TRBV11-2 to TRBJ2-1; 8 bases agree with TRBD2. Germline lookup yields CDR1 SGHAT and CDR2 FQNNGV. The length of the CDR3 is 14 residues. V was clipped by 8 bases and J by 4 bases; unmatched bases: 7. CDR3 in amino acids: CASASSGRYNEQFF. The DNA of the CDR3 is TGTGCCAGCGCGTCGAGCGGGAGATACAATGAGCAGTTCTTC.

The CDR3 is CASIRGVGNTEAFF. The DNA of the CDR3 is TGTGCCAGCATCCGGGGGGTGGGGAACACTGAAGCTTTCTTT. The chain joins TRBV28 to TRBJ1-1, with D possibly TRBD1 on 5 matching bases. The germline V gene encodes CDR1 MDHEN and CDR2 SYDVKM. The V end was cut by 7 bases, the J end by 1 base, with 13 bases between. This CDR3 has 14 residues.

The chain employs TRBV28 and TRBJ1-3, with 10 bases matching TRBD1. The V gene's germline CDR1 is MDHEN and CDR2 SYDVKM. V lost 4 bases, J lost 6 bases, and 6 bases stayed unmatched. This CDR3 spans 15 amino acids. The CDR3 here is CASSSLTGGENTIYF. CDR3 DNA: TGTGCCAGCAGTTCCCTGACAGGGGGCGAAAACACCATATATTTT.

The CDR3 loop reads CASSEYSISGNTIYF. CDR3 nucleotides: TGTGCCAGCAGTGAATACTCCATCTCTGGAAACACCATATATTTT. The chain has TRBV6-1 and TRBJ1-3; D is undetermined. Trimming took off 2 bases at V and 0 bases at J, with 8 bases between the two ends. The CDR3 consists of 15 residues. CDR1 and CDR2 (germline): MNHNS, SASEGT.

This chain links TRBV9 with TRBJ2-1, with 9 bases aligning to TRBD2. The J segment lost 2 bases and the V segment lost 5 bases, leaving 5 bases of the junction unmatched. The CDR3 consists of 15 residues. CDR1 is SGDLS, CDR2 YYNGEE, per germline. CDR3 in amino acids: CASSARLAAYNEQFF. CDR3 coding DNA: TGTGCCAGCAGTGCCAGACTAGCGGCCTACAATGAGCAGTTCTTC.

This clone was observed a single time. This sequence joins TRBV27 and TRBJ2-1, with D unclear. V shed 2 bases and J shed 3 bases, with 5 bases lying between them. This CDR3 has 13 amino acids. Germline loops: CDR1 MNHEY, CDR2 SMNVEV (reference sequence). The CDR3 DNA reads TGTGCCAGCAGTTTAAACTTCTACAATGAGCAGTTCTTC. Its protein is CASSLNFYNEQFF.

The V and J genes are TRBV19 and TRBJ1-5; 9 nucleotides agree with TRBD1. This CDR3 is 14 amino acids long. V gave up 6 bases and J gave up 7 bases; unmatched junction bases: 7. Germline CDR1 LNHDA, CDR2 SQIVND (reference sequence). The CDR3 is CASSWTGDAQPQHF. CDR3 in DNA: TGTGCCAGTAGCTGGACAGGGGATGCGCAGCCCCAGCATTTT. Based on the CDR3 plus reference TRBV19 and TRBJ1-5, the full variable domain is DGGITQSPKYLFRKEGQNVTLSCEQNLNHDAMYWYRQDPGQGLRLIYYSQIVNDFQKGDIAEGYSVSREKKESFPLTVTSAQKNPTAFYLCASSWTGDAQPQHFGDGTRLSIL.

Here the CDR3 DNA reads TGTGCCTGGAACCTTCGCGGCGGGCCTAATGGCTACACCTTC. Translated: CAWNLRGGPNGYTF. This rearrangement joins TRBV30 to TRBJ1-2; D is undetermined. Germline V gene sequence: CDR1 GTSNPN, CDR2 SVGIG (reference sequence). Trimming shortened V by 4 bases and J by 6 bases, and 18 bases separated the two germline ends. This CDR3 has 14 residues. Drawing the rest from reference TRBV30 and TRBJ1-2, the complete variable domain is SQTIHQWPATLVQPVGSPLSLECTVEGTSNPNLYWYRQAAGRGLQLLFYSVGIGQISSEVPQNLSASRPQDRQFILSSKKLLLSDSGFYLCAWNLRGGPNGYTFGSGTRLTVV.

The chain recombines TRBV27 with TRBJ2-5, with 16 bases identical to TRBD2. Losses at the gene ends were 4 bases for V and 8 bases for J; bases not matched to a gene: 7. Looked up from germline, CDR1 is MNHEY and CDR2 is SMNVEV (reference sequence). The CDR3 runs to 16 residues. This CDR3 reads CASSSAGTSGRATQYF. The CDR3 DNA reads as TGTGCCAGCAGTTCGGCCGGGACTAGCGGGAGGGCCACCCAGTACTTC.

The chain has TRBV27 and TRBJ1-1; D is unclear. The CDR3 contains 13 residues. The V end was cut by 6 bases, the J end by 6 bases, with 14 bases between. In germline, CDR1 is MNHEY, CDR2 SMNVEV (reference sequence). CDR3 in amino acids: CASSLFRGSEAFF. CDR3 DNA sequence: TGTGCCAGCAGCCTCTTCCGGGGTTCTGAAGCTTTCTTT.

The J gene is TRBJ1-5, the V gene TRBV5-1, with D perhaps matching TRBD1 (6 bases). CDR3 length: 15 residues. Germline V CDR1 and CDR2: SGHRS, YFSETQ. The ends were cut back, 4 bases at V and 2 bases at J, with 13 bases in the middle. The CDR3 reads CASSPGTFGNQPQHF. The CDR3 coding sequence is TGCGCCAGCAGCCCAGGGACATTCGGCAATCAGCCCCAGCATTTT.

This clone was observed a few times. The chain recombines TRBV5-4 with TRBJ1-3; D call uncertain. This CDR3 region has 15 residues. The V gene's germline CDR1 is SGHNT and CDR2 YYREEE (reference sequence). Trimming left V 4 bases short and J 4 bases short, with 15 bases between. CDR3 bases: TGTGCCAGCAGCCCCGCCGGGAACTTGGGAAACACCATATATTTT. This sequence encodes CASSPAGNLGNTIYF.

The rearrangement uses TRBV7-9 and TRBJ2-5, with D tentatively TRBD1 (6 bases). Trimming took off 3 bases at V and 3 bases at J, with 11 bases between the two ends. The CDR3 consists of 14 residues. The germline CDR1 and CDR2 sequences are SEHNR and FQNEAQ (reference sequence). The CDR3 DNA is TGTGCCAGCAGCTTCGGACAGATAAAAGAGACCCAGTACTTC. It specifies CASSFGQIKETQYF. The entire variable domain, with the rest obtained from reference TRBV7-9 and TRBJ2-5, is as follows: DTGVSQNPRHKITKRGQNVTFRCDPISEHNRLYWYRQTLGQGPEFLTYFQNEAQLEKSRLLSDRFSAERPKGSFSTLEIQRTEQGDSAMYLCASSFGQIKETQYFGPGTRLLVL.

This clone was detected a few times. The genes are TRBV4-1 and TRBJ2-3; D possibly corresponds to TRBD1 (5 bases). Between the trimmed V and J ends, which lost 0 bases and 1 base, there was a span of 5 bases. Germline V gene lookup returns CDR1 MGHRA and CDR2 YSYEKL. This CDR3 comprises 14 residues. This CDR3 reads CASSQDRGTDTQYF. Written as DNA, the CDR3 is TGCGCCAGCAGCCAAGACAGGGGCACAGATACGCAGTATTTT.